The rows below give T cell receptor beta chains drawn from one sample of a study of beta chain features in type 1 diabetes. Some clones are missing from TCRdb's copy, which holds only in-frame ones; the method was immunoSEQ multiplex PCR. The data hold about 180,000 clones, with more than 10% observed a single time. Specimen: central memory CD4+ T cells from blood. Source of these receptors: a woman between 18 and 29 years old in good health. CDR3s include the opening cysteine and the closing phenylalanine or tryptophan.

j_call,v_call,cdr3_aa
TRBJ1-5,TRBV16,CASSQSGAPNQPQHF
TRBJ2-3,TRBV11-2,CASCTGNCDTQYF
TRBJ2-7,TRBV2,CASSSSSGTLYEQYF
TRBJ1-5,TRBV15,CATSRDEGQINQPQHF
TRBJ2-7,TRBV30,CAWSWKGNRVGEQYF
TRBJ2-3,TRBV28,CASSPEYSGSTDTQYF
TRBJ2-5,TRBV28,CASSLTSGGQETQYF
TRBJ2-1,TRBV6-5,CASSYANYNEQFF
TRBJ2-2,TRBV6-6,CASGRAGTGELFF
TRBJ2-3,TRBV5-6,CASSFGSPDTQYF
TRBJ2-7,TRBV28,CASLSGTSPYEQYF
TRBJ2-7,TRBV2,CASSRTVPPYEQYF
TRBJ1-5,TRBV10-3,CAAGGNDQPQHF
TRBJ2-5,TRBV28,CASRRQETQYF
TRBJ1-1,TRBV5-6,CASSLLSGSPEAFF
TRBJ2-7,TRBV5-4,CASSLGGGSAYEQYF
TRBJ1-4,TRBV30,CAWSRQGQREKLFF
TRBJ2-5,TRBV5-8,CASSLEGLGVQETQYF
TRBJ2-5,TRBV11-2,CASSFEETKETQYF
TRBJ1-4,TRBV29-1,CSVVVRNEKLFF
TRBJ2-3,TRBV30,CAWSGADTQYF
TRBJ1-1,TRBV9,CASSVEVAIEAFF
TRBJ2-2,TRBV4-2,CASSQDSLGTSDELFF
TRBJ1-2,TRBV7-2,CASSLDDSYGYTF
TRBJ2-3,TRBV7-9,CASRRTEDTQYF
TRBJ2-1,TRBV19,CASRGPRGGEQFF
TRBJ1-2,TRBV30,CAWSAGTGDLTDYGYTF
TRBJ2-7,TRBV7-9,CASRPLKRMDEQYF
TRBJ1-5,TRBV25-1,CASSDTRQGNQPQHF
TRBJ2-5,TRBV6-6,CASGVGGGGQETQYF
TRBJ2-5,TRBV7-8,CASSFNRETQYF
TRBJ1-5,TRBV10-3,CAISGRYNQPQHF
TRBJ2-3,TRBV5-1,CASSRGTDSTDTQYF
TRBJ2-4,TRBV28,CASSLRWQGGRDIQYF
TRBJ1-3,TRBV29-1,CSVDPGGANGNTIYF
TRBJ2-7,TRBV7-9,CASSGRSGEQYF
TRBJ2-3,TRBV13,CASSLQGTDTQYF
TRBJ1-2,TRBV4-3,CASSQGVYGYTF
TRBJ2-6,TRBV9,CASSVEGAGANVLTF
TRBJ2-7,TRBV28,CASSLPQTRGPWQYF
TRBJ1-5,TRBV11-2,CASREGNQPQHF
TRBJ2-4,TRBV21-1,CASSKAEEDIQYF
TRBJ2-7,TRBV4-3,CASSPRTSGSYEQYF
TRBJ1-2,TRBV28,CASSPFGAQGGHGYTF
TRBJ2-3,TRBV5-1,CASSVDNTSTDTQYF
TRBJ2-2,TRBV29-1,CSVRDRAIGGELFF
TRBJ1-3,TRBV5-1,CASSLGQGRPGNTIYF
TRBJ2-7,TRBV29-1,CSVGGQGLAEQYF
TRBJ2-1,TRBV15,CATSREGAGETEQFF
TRBJ2-1,TRBV10-3,CAISRDRQREQFF
TRBJ2-3,TRBV30,CAWSIGGSTDTQYF
TRBJ1-5,TRBV7-9,CASSLGQGTRNNQPQHF